This T cell receptor (beta chain) is from a study of shared clonotypes between healthy human individuals. Each replicate PCR on the sorted subsets used 200 to 250 ng DNA (approximately 27,000 T cell genomes). Assay used: immunoSEQ multiplex PCR; TCRdb lists only in-frame clones, some missing. The sample holds about 2.4 million clones, more than 90% seen once. In regard to this clone: Its antigen is not known.

General study findings and limits: Of the naive CD4 clonotypes, roughly 5% were shared across several donors.

CDR1 is KGHSH, CDR2 LQKENI, per germline. With 8 bases removed from V and 3 bases from J, the gap between germline ends came to 14 bases. This CDR3 contains 15 residues. The donor population consisted of healthy HIV-negative adults with no recent acute infections or vaccinations. Subsets obtained from CD4+ cells comprised CD45RA+ naive and CD45RA-negative memory cells. Sequencing used naive CD4+ T cells sorted from blood. As to subset: CD45RA+ positively selected. The chain is built from TRBV18 and TRBJ2-6, with D unclear. The receptor was derived from a man between 18 and 35 years old in good health. CDR3 sequence reads: CASPVDNRGANVLTF. As DNA, the CDR3 is TGTGCCAGCCCCGTAGATAATCGTGGGGCCAACGTCCTGACTTTC.